These T cell receptor beta chains were read from a single sample in a study of T cell responses to AZD1222 COVID-19 vaccine. Method: immunoSEQ multiplex PCR; TCRdb's copy keeps in-frame clones and lacks some. The sample has about 120,000 clones, 80% to 90% seen once. The source was peripheral blood, collected on day 0 of AZD1222 vaccination. These receptors were taken from an adult in good health. Each CDR3 is given with its conserved first and last residue. Each record gives: V gene, D gene, clone size, J gene, CDR3 protein, CDR3 DNA. The D gene is left open where the match is weak. Expanded clones get a size class; other rows say once, few or many, or leave the size out.

>TRBV5-1|TRBD1|-|TRBJ1-1
CASSLEGRQGGTEAFF
TGCGCCAGCAGCTTGGAAGGTCGACAGGGCGGCACTGAAGCTTTCTTT
>TRBV28|-|-|TRBJ1-1
CASSFAGQNTEAFF
TGTGCCAGCAGTTTTGCGGGACAGAACACTGAAGCTTTCTTT
>TRBV3-1/TRBV3-2|-|-|TRBJ2-5
CASSQDTGPQETQYF
TGTGCCAGCAGCCAAGATACCGGACCTCAAGAGACCCAGTACTTC
>TRBV6-1|-|-|TRBJ2-4
CASSEWSAGRIAQYF
TGTGCCAGCAGTGAATGGTCGGCAGGTCGCATTGCTCAGTACTTC
>TRBV27|TRBD1|-|TRBJ2-6
CASSSTGAGANVLTF
TGTGCCAGCAGTTCTACAGGGGCTGGGGCCAACGTCCTGACTTTC
>TRBV27|-|-|TRBJ2-7
CASSLKYEQYF
TGTGCCAGCAGTTTGAAGTACGAGCAGTACTTC
>TRBV5-1|-|-|TRBJ2-1
CASSLVSGDNEQFF
TGCGCCAGCAGCTTGGTGTCCGGTGACAATGAGCAGTTCTTC
>TRBV5-1|-|-|TRBJ1-1
CASSLQGGGNTEAFF
TGCGCCAGCAGCTTACAGGGAGGGGGGAACACTGAAGCTTTCTTT
>TRBV7-3|TRBD2|once|TRBJ2-1
CASSLSSSAGGSHNEQFF
TGTGCCAGCAGCTTAAGCTCTTCGGCGGGAGGATCCCACAATGAGCAGTTCTTC
>TRBV6-1|-|few|TRBJ1-6
CASSEEGRNSPLHF
TGTGCCAGCAGTGAAGAAGGGAGAAATTCACCCCTCCACTTT
>TRBV7-9|-|-|TRBJ1-1
CASSLQPNTEAFF
TGTGCCAGCAGCCTACAGCCGAACACTGAAGCTTTCTTT
>TRBV7-9|-|-|TRBJ1-5
CASSLGDGGNQPQHF
TGTGCCAGCAGCTTAGGAGACGGGGGCAATCAGCCCCAGCATTTT
>TRBV29-1|TRBD1|-|TRBJ1-2
CSVEVEDRGLIYGYTF
TGCAGCGTTGAGGTAGAGGACAGGGGGCTTATCTATGGCTACACCTTC
>TRBV7-3|TRBD1|-|TRBJ1-6
CASSFTGGVDSPLHF
TGTGCCAGCAGCTTCACAGGGGGCGTCGATTCACCCCTCCACTTT
>TRBV7-8|-|-|TRBJ1-6
CASSRPRARVDNSPLHF
TGTGCCAGCAGCCGCCCCCGGGCCCGGGTTGATAATTCACCCCTCCACTTT
>TRBV6-5|-|-|TRBJ2-1
CASSNPPGGEQFF
TGTGCCAGCAGTAACCCACCAGGCGGTGAGCAGTTCTTC
>TRBV5-1|-|-|TRBJ2-7
CASSLASPSSDEQYF
TGCGCCAGCAGCTTGGCATCCCCTTCCTCGGACGAGCAGTACTTC
>TRBV28|-|-|TRBJ2-7
CASSSGQTYEQYF
TGTGCCAGCAGTTCAGGACAGACCTACGAGCAGTACTTC
>TRBV3-1/TRBV3-2|-|-|TRBJ1-1
CASSQGGTRFEAFF
TGTGCCAGCAGCCAAGGCGGGACACGGTTTGAAGCTTTCTTT
>TRBV6-5|TRBD1|-|TRBJ1-6
CASTWTGGNSPLHF
TGTGCCAGCACATGGACAGGGGGGAATTCACCCCTCCACTTT
>TRBV24-1|-|-|TRBJ2-2
CATSRQVGTGELFF
TGTGCCACCAGCAGGCAGGTCGGAACCGGGGAGCTGTTTTTT
>TRBV19|-|-|TRBJ1-4
CASSGAATNEKLFF
TGTGCCAGTAGTGGGGCCGCAACTAATGAAAAACTGTTTTTT
>TRBV9|-|-|TRBJ2-5
CASSQSWGETQYF
TGTGCCAGCAGCCAGTCTTGGGGGGAGACCCAGTACTTC
>TRBV25-1|-|-|TRBJ2-3
CASSGITDTQYF
TGTGCCAGCAGTGGAATTACAGATACGCAGTATTTT
>TRBV5-1|-|-|TRBJ2-1
CATGLVNNEQFF
TGCGCCACCGGACTTGTCAACAATGAGCAGTTCTTC
>TRBV19|TRBD1|-|TRBJ1-1
CASTLWGAGGLWTGTEAFF
TGTGCCAGTACCCTATGGGGAGCAGGGGGCCTATGGACGGGGACTGAAGCTTTCTTT
>TRBV2|TRBD1|-|TRBJ2-2
CASWVGQVNTGELFF
TGTGCCAGCTGGGTGGGACAGGTGAACACCGGGGAGCTGTTTTTT
>TRBV9|-|-|TRBJ1-2
CASSPPGVGVYGYTF
TGTGCCAGCAGCCCCCCAGGGGTCGGCGTCTATGGCTACACCTTC
>TRBV7-8|-|-|TRBJ1-4
CASRPDSPSANEKLFF
TGTGCCAGCAGGCCGGACAGCCCCTCAGCTAATGAAAAACTGTTTTTT
>TRBV30|TRBD1|-|TRBJ1-6
CAGRDSSSYNSPLHF
TGTGCCGGCCGGGACAGTAGCTCCTATAATTCACCCCTCCACTTT
>TRBV28|TRBD2|-|TRBJ2-3
CASRTVGLAGEGDTQYF
TGTGCCAGCAGAACCGTAGGACTAGCGGGAGAGGGGGATACGCAGTATTTT
>TRBV5-1|-|-|TRBJ1-1
CASSFGGDTEAFF
TGCGCCAGCAGCTTTGGGGGGGACACTGAAGCTTTCTTT
>TRBV6-5|-|once|TRBJ2-7
CASSRGQVSYEQYF
TGTGCCAGCAGTCGGGGGCAGGTCTCCTACGAGCAGTACTTC
>TRBV14|-|-|TRBJ1-1
CASSQVRSYTEAFF
TGTGCCAGCAGCCAAGTTCGCAGCTACACTGAAGCTTTCTTT
>TRBV30|TRBD1|-|TRBJ1-3
CAWSPRGGRGPYRSGNTIYF
TGTGCCTGGAGTCCAAGGGGGGGCAGGGGGCCTTATCGCTCTGGAAACACCATATATTTT
>TRBV6-4|-|-|TRBJ2-1
CASSDSSRGEQFF
TGTGCCAGCAGTGACTCTTCCAGGGGTGAGCAGTTCTTC
>TRBV7-9|-|-|TRBJ2-7
CASSLSFTYEQYF
TGTGCCAGCAGCTTAAGTTTCACCTACGAGCAGTACTTC
>TRBV6-5|TRBD1|-|TRBJ1-6
CASTLDRRGPLHF
TGTGCCAGCACCCTGGACAGGCGGGGACCCCTCCACTTT
>TRBV29-1|-|few|TRBJ2-7
CSVEIGLNEQYF
TGCAGCGTTGAGATCGGGCTCAACGAGCAGTACTTC
>TRBV28|TRBD2|-|TRBJ2-3
CASSLSGRGPDTQYF
TGTGCCAGCAGTTTATCGGGGAGGGGTCCAGATACGCAGTATTTT
>TRBV28|TRBD1|-|TRBJ2-7
CASSSKTGAKRYEQYF
TGTGCCAGCAGCTCAAAGACAGGGGCTAAGAGGTACGAGCAGTACTTC
>TRBV4-2|TRBD1|-|TRBJ1-3
CASSKRSGTALSSGNTIYF
TGTGCCAGCAGTAAACGGAGTGGGACAGCTTTGAGCTCTGGAAACACCATATATTTT
>TRBV5-6|-|-|TRBJ2-1
CASSLGSRWNEQFF
TGTGCCAGCAGCCTAGGCTCCAGATGGAATGAGCAGTTCTTC
>TRBV3-1/TRBV3-2|-|-|TRBJ2-1
CASSPGFYNEQFF
TGTGCCAGCAGCCCAGGGTTCTACAATGAGCAGTTCTTC